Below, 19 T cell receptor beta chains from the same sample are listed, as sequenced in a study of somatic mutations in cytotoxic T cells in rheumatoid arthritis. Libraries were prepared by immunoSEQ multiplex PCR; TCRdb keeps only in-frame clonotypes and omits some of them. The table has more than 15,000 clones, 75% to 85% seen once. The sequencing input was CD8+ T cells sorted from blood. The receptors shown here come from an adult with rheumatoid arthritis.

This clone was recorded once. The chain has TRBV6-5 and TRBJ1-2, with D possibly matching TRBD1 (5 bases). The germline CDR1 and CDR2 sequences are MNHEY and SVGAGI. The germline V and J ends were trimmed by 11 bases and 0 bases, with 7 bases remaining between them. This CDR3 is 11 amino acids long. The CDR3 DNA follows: TGTGCCGGGGGTACTAACTATGGCTACACCTTC. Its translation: CAGGTNYGYTF.

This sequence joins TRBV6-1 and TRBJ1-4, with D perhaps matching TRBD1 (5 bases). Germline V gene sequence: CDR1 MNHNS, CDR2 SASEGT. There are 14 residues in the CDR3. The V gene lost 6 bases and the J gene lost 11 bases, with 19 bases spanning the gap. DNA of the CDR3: TGTGCCAGCAGCATTTTCACATCGGGGGAGAAACTGTTTTTT. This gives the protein CASSIFTSGEKLFF.

CDR3 DNA: TGTGCCAGCAGTCCTTACACAGGTAACAATGAGCAGTTCTTC. It translates to CASSPYTGNNEQFF. The V gene is TRBV6-5, the J gene TRBJ2-1, with D perhaps matching TRBD1 (5 bases). The CDR3 loop spans 14 amino acids. Trimming left V 5 bases short and J 5 bases short, with 13 bases between. Germline V gene data show CDR1 as MNHEY and CDR2 as SVGAGI.

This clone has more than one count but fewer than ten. The CDR3 coding sequence is TGTGCCAGCAGCAGATTGACACCGGCAGGGGATGTGCAAAACATTCAGTACTTC. Its protein is CASSRLTPAGDVQNIQYF. The chain uses TRBV7-8 and TRBJ2-4; tentatively, D is TRBD1 (6 bases). Trimming removed 5 bases from V and 5 bases from J, with 25 bases in between. Looked up from germline, CDR1 is SGHVS and CDR2 is FQNEAQ. The CDR3 spans 18 residues.

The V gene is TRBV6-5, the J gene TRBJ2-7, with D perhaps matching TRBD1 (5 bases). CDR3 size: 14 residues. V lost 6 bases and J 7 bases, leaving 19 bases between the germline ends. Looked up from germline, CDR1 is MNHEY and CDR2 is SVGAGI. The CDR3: CASSPTGDFEEQYF. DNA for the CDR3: TGTGCCAGCAGCCCTACAGGTGATTTCGAGGAGCAGTACTTC.

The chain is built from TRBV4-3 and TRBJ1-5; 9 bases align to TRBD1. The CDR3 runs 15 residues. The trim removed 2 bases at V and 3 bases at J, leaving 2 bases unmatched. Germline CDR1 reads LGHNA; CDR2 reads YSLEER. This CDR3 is CASSQRDRDNQPQHF. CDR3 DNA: TGCGCCAGCAGCCAAAGGGACAGGGACAATCAGCCCCAGCATTTT.

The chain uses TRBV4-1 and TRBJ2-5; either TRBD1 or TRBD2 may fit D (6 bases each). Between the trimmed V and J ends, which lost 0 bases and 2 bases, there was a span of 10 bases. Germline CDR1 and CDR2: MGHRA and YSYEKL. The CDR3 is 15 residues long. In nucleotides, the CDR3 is TGCGCCAGCAGCCAAGAGGGGGGCCTTCAAGAGACCCAGTACTTC. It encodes CASSQEGGLQETQYF.

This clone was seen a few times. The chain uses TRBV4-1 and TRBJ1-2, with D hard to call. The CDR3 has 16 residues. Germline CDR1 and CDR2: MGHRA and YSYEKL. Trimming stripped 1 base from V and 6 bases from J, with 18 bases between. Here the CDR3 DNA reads TGCGCCAGCAGCCAAGGGGAGGGATGGGTTGTCGATGGCTACACCTTC. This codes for CASSQGEGWVVDGYTF.

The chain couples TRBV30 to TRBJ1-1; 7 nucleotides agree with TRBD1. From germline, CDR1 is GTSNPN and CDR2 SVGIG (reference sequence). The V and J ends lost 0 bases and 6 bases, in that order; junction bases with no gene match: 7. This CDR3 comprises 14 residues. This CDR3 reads CAWSVPGQAAEAFF. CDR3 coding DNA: TGTGCCTGGAGTGTACCCGGACAGGCGGCTGAAGCTTTCTTT.

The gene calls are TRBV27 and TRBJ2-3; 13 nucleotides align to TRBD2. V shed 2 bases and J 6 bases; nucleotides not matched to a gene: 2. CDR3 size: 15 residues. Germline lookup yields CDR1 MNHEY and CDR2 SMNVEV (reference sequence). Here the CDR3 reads CASSLALAGGDTQYF. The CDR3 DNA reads TGTGCCAGCAGTTTAGCACTAGCGGGGGGGGATACGCAGTATTTT.

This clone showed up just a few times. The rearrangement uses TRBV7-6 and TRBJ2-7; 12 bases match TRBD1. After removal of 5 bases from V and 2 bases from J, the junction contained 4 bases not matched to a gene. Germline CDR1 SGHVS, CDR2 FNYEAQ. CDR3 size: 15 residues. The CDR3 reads CASSQGTGGAYEQYF. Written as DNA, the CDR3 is TGTGCCAGCAGCCAGGGGACAGGGGGCGCCTACGAGCAGTACTTC.

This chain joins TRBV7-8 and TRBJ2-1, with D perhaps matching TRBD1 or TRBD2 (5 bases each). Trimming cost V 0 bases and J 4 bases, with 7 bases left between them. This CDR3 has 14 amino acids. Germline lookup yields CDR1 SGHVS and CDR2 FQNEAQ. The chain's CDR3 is CASSLAGTYNEQFF. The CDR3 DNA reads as TGTGCCAGCAGCTTAGCGGGGACGTACAATGAGCAGTTCTTC.

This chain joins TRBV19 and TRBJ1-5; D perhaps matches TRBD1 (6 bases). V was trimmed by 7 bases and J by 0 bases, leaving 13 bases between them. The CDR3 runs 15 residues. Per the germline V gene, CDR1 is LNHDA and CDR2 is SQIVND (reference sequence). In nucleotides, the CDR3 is TGTGCCAGTATTAGGACAGCGTATAGCAATCAGCCCCAGCATTTT. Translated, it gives CASIRTAYSNQPQHF. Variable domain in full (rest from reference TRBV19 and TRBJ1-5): DGGITQSPKYLFRKEGQNVTLSCEQNLNHDAMYWYRQDPGQGLRLIYYSQIVNDFQKGDIAEGYSVSREKKESFPLTVTSAQKNPTAFYLCASIRTAYSNQPQHFGDGTRLSIL.

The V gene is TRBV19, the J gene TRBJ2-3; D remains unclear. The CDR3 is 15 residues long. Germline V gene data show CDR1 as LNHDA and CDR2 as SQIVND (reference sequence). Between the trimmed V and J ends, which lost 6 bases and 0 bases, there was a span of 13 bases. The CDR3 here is CASSMGTSSTDTQYF. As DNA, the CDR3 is TGTGCCAGTAGCATGGGCACCTCTAGCACAGATACGCAGTATTTT.

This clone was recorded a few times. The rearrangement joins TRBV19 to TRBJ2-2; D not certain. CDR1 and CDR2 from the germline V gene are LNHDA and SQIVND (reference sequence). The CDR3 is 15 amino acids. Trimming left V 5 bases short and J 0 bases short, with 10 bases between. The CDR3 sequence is CASSFSYANTGELFF. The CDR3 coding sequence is TGTGCCAGTAGTTTTTCGTACGCGAACACCGGGGAGCTGTTTTTT.

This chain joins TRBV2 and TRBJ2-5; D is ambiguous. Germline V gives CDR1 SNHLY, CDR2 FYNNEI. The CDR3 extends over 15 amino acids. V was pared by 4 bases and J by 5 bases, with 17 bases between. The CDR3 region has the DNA TGTGCCAGCAGTGGAATGGCCTCGACCCAGGAGACCCAGTACTTC. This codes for CASSGMASTQETQYF.

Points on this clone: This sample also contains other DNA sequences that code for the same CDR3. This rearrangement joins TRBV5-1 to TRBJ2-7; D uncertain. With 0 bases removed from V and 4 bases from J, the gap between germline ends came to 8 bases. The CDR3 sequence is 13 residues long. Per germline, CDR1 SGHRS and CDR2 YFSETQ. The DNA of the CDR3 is TGCGCCAGCAGCTTGGGCCCTGAATACGAGCAGTACTTC. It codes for CASSLGPEYEQYF.

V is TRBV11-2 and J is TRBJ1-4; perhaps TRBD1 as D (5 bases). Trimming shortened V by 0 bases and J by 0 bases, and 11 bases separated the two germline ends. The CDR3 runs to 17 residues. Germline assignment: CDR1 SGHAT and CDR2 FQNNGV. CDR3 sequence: CASSLERGWATNEKLFF. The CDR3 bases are TGTGCCAGCAGCTTAGAAAGGGGCTGGGCAACTAATGAAAAACTGTTTTTT.

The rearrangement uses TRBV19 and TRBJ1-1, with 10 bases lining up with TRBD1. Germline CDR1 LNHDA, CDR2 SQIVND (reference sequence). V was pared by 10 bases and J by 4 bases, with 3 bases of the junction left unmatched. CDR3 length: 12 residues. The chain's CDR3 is CATRTGGTEAFF. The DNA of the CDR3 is TGTGCCACAAGGACAGGGGGCACTGAAGCTTTCTTT.